The 32 T cell receptor beta chains reported below all come from one sample, sequenced in a study of control samples from healthy donors and cancer patients. Clones were read by immunoSEQ multiplex PCR, and TCRdb kept only the in-frame ones, dropping some. Of around 74,000 clones in the sample, over 80% were seen once. The material sequenced was blood. Every receptor here comes from a woman between 55 and 75 years old in good health.

The chain links TRBV18 to TRBJ2-7; TRBD1 might be the D (6 bases). Between the trimmed V and J ends, which lost 2 bases and 1 base, there was a span of 12 bases. CDR3 length equals 15 residues. From germline, CDR1 is KGHSH and CDR2 LQKENI. This chain's CDR3 is CASSPNRVGSYEQYF. CDR3 coding DNA: TGTGCCAGCTCACCAAACAGGGTTGGGTCCTACGAGCAGTACTTC.

The genes are TRBV29-1 and TRBJ2-3, with TRBD2 identical over 9 bases. The CDR3 has 15 residues. The germline V gene encodes CDR1 SQVTM and CDR2 ANQGSEA. Germline trimming cut 2 bases from V and 3 bases from J; bases unmatched to any gene: 6. The chain's CDR3 is CSVEPWGLATDTQYF. The CDR3, as DNA: TGCAGCGTTGAACCTTGGGGACTAGCTACAGATACGCAGTATTTT.

The chain joins TRBV30 to TRBJ1-4; D not certain. Trimming removed 2 bases at V and 0 bases at J, with 7 bases between. The CDR3 has 14 amino acids. Germline V CDR1 and CDR2: GTSNPN, SVGIG (reference sequence). CDR3 nucleotides: TGTGCCTGGAGTCTAGGAGCAACTAATGAAAAACTGTTTTTT. Translation gives CAWSLGATNEKLFF. Using reference TRBV30 and TRBJ1-4 for the parts outside the CDR3, the full variable domain is SQTIHQWPATLVQPVGSPLSLECTVEGTSNPNLYWYRQAAGRGLQLLFYSVGIGQISSEVPQNLSASRPQDRQFILSSKKLLLSDSGFYLCAWSLGATNEKLFFGSGTQLSVL.

The genes are TRBV4-1 and TRBJ1-4; 8 nucleotides agree with TRBD1. The CDR3 length is 18 residues. The germline V gene has CDR1 MGHRA and CDR2 YSYEKL. V dropped 4 bases and J dropped 3; count of bases not matched to a gene: 13. CDR3 loop: CASSRKGPTGASNEKLFF. DNA of the CDR3: TGCGCCAGCAGCCGAAAGGGCCCGACAGGGGCGTCTAATGAAAAACTGTTTTTT.

V is TRBV28 and J is TRBJ2-2; D may be TRBD1 (6 bases). The CDR3 totals 13 residues. V lost 6 bases and J 4 bases, leaving 9 bases between the germline ends. CDR1 MDHEN and CDR2 SYDVKM come from the germline V gene. CDR3 sequence reads: CASRQGVTGELFF. The CDR3, as DNA: TGTGCCAGCAGACAGGGAGTCACCGGGGAGCTGTTTTTT. Looking up the rest from reference TRBV28 and TRBJ2-2 gives the full variable domain: DVKVTQSSRYLVKRTGEKVFLECVQDMDHENMFWYRQDPGLGLRLIYFSYDVKMKEKGDIPEGYSVSREKKERFSLILESASTNQTSMYLCASRQGVTGELFFGEGSRLTVL.

The rearrangement joins TRBV4-1 to TRBJ2-1; possible D gene TRBD2, 5 bases. CDR1 is MGHRA, CDR2 YSYEKL, per germline. Between the trimmed V and J ends, which lost 0 bases and 12 bases, there was a span of 12 bases. This CDR3 region has 13 residues. The CDR3 here is CASSQDKEVGQFF. The DNA of the CDR3 is TGCGCCAGCAGCCAAGATAAGGAGGTCGGGCAGTTCTTC.

The chain employs TRBV5-1 and TRBJ1-2; D unresolved. V dropped 0 bases and J dropped 4 bases, with 7 bases sitting between them. This CDR3 is built from 13 residues. Per the germline V gene, CDR1 is SGHRS and CDR2 is YFSETQ. CDR3 amino acids: CASSLDQVYGYTF. DNA of the CDR3: TGCGCCAGCAGCTTGGACCAGGTCTATGGCTACACCTTC.

A single count supports this clone. The chain joins TRBV12-5 to TRBJ1-2; TRBD1 aligns across 8 bases. V lost 1 base, J lost 4 bases, and 8 bases stayed unmatched. Germline CDR1 reads LGHNT; CDR2 reads FRNRAP. The CDR3 is 16 amino acids. CDR3 loop: CASGLDTGGRGYGYTF. In nucleotides, the CDR3 is TGTGCTAGTGGTTTGGATACAGGGGGTAGGGGCTATGGCTACACCTTC.

The chain carries TRBV3-1 (or the pseudogene TRBV3-2) and TRBJ2-7; D is perhaps TRBD1 or TRBD2 (6 bases each). The CDR3 sequence is 15 residues long. V gave up 0 bases and J gave up 3 bases, with 12 bases separating them. Germline CDR1 is LGHDT and CDR2 is YNNKEL (reference sequence). CDR3 amino acids: CASSQEGGSRYEQYF. DNA for the CDR3: TGTGCCAGCAGCCAAGAAGGGGGGAGTCGCTACGAGCAGTACTTC.

DNA of the CDR3: TGTGCCAGCAGTTCGGGACAGGGTTCTGAAAAACTGTTTTTT. Its protein is CASSSGQGSEKLFF. This chain uses TRBV28 with TRBJ1-4, with TRBD1 matching 9 bases. The CDR3 totals 14 residues. CDR1 is MDHEN and CDR2 is SYDVKM in the germline V gene. Trimming cost V 4 bases and J 7 bases; bases outside gene matches: 4.

V and J are TRBV7-2 and TRBJ2-1, with 7 bases matching TRBD2. V shed 6 bases and J 2 bases; nucleotides not matched to a gene: 10. The CDR3 is 16 residues long. Per germline, CDR1 SGHTA and CDR2 FQGNSA. The CDR3 nucleotides are TGTGCCAGCAGTTCACGGTTAAGCGGGACCTACAATGAGCAGTTCTTC. Its protein is CASSSRLSGTYNEQFF.

This clone was detected once. The V and J genes are TRBV5-1 and TRBJ1-4; no clear D gene. Trimming cost V 4 bases and J 0 bases, with 10 bases left between them. The length of the CDR3 is 15 residues. Germline CDR1 is SGHRS and CDR2 is YFSETQ. CDR3 sequence reads: CASSPNSATNEKLFF. The CDR3 nucleotides are TGCGCCAGCAGCCCGAACAGCGCAACTAATGAAAAACTGTTTTTT. The full variable domain, completed using reference TRBV5-1 and TRBJ1-4, is KAGVTQTPRYLIKTRGQQVTLSCSPISGHRSVSWYQQTPGQGLQFLFEYFSETQRNKGNFPGRFSGRQFSNSRSEMNVSTLELGDSALYLCASSPNSATNEKLFFGSGTQLSVL.

The chain is built from TRBV9 and TRBJ2-2; 7 bases align to TRBD1. This CDR3 is 15 amino acids long. In germline, CDR1 is SGDLS, CDR2 YYNGEE. Trimming at V came to 4 bases and at J to 3 bases, leaving 6 bases not matched to a gene. CDR3 nucleotides: TGTGCCAGCAGCATACAGGGGCGAGACACCGGGGAGCTGTTTTTT. Translating it yields CASSIQGRDTGELFF. Variable domain in full (rest from reference TRBV9 and TRBJ2-2): DSGVTQTPKHLITATGQRVTLRCSPRSGDLSVYWYQQSLDQGLQFLIQYYNGEERAKGNILERFSAQQFPDLHSELNLSSLELGDSALYFCASSIQGRDTGELFFGEGSRLTVL.

CDR3 nucleotide sequence: TGTGCCAGCAGCCAACTAGACTCTCCAACCGGGGAGCTGTTTTTT. Protein: CASSQLDSPTGELFF. The rearrangement uses TRBV7-9 and TRBJ2-2; possibly TRBD2 for D (5 bases). The CDR3 extends over 15 amino acids. Trimming took 5 bases from V and 5 from J, leaving 15 bases between them. Germline V gene lookup returns CDR1 SEHNR and CDR2 FQNEAQ (reference sequence).

The V gene is TRBV5-1, the J gene TRBJ1-4; 8 bases match TRBD1. The germline gives CDR1 SGHRS, CDR2 YFSETQ. After removal of 3 bases from V and 6 bases from J, the junction contained 10 bases not matched to a gene. The CDR3 covers 16 residues. The CDR3, as DNA: TGCGCCAGCAGCTGGACCGACAGGGGCAGATATGAAAAACTGTTTTTT. Translating gives CASSWTDRGRYEKLFF.

The genes are TRBV27 and TRBJ1-1; tentatively, D is TRBD1 (6 bases). Germline V gene lookup returns CDR1 MNHEY and CDR2 SMNVEV (reference sequence). CDR3 length equals 16 residues. Trimming left V 5 bases short and J 0 bases short, with 16 bases between. The CDR3 loop reads CASSPRGGLMNTEAFF. Written as DNA, the CDR3 is TGTGCCAGCAGTCCGCGCGGGGGCTTGATGAACACTGAAGCTTTCTTT.

V gene TRBV6-2 or TRBV6-3 combines with J gene TRBJ2-3, with 10 bases that match TRBD2. Trimming at V came to 5 bases and at J to 7 bases, leaving 3 bases not matched to a gene. There are 13 residues in the CDR3. Per germline, CDR1 MNHEY and CDR2 SVGEGT. CDR3 loop: CASSSSGRYTQYF. CDR3 nucleotides: TGTGCCAGCAGTAGTAGCGGGAGGTATACGCAGTATTTT.

The CDR3 sequence: CASSPGTGPDTQYF. In DNA form, the CDR3 reads TGTGCCAGCAGCCCAGGGACGGGGCCAGATACGCAGTATTTT. The J gene is TRBJ2-3, the V gene TRBV5-4; D is perhaps TRBD1 or TRBD2 (5 bases each). CDR1 and CDR2 from the germline V gene are SGHNT and YYREEE (reference sequence). The CDR3 is made up of 14 amino acids. V was pared by 4 bases and J by 4 bases, with 13 bases between.

The CDR3, as DNA: TGTGCCAGCAGTCTCAGTCCGGAAGGCTACACCTTC. This codes for CASSLSPEGYTF. The chain recombines TRBV28 with TRBJ1-2; unclear D gene. The CDR3 runs to 12 residues. Trimming took 5 bases from V and 8 from J, leaving 12 bases between them. CDR1 and CDR2 (germline): MDHEN, SYDVKM.

This chain connects TRBV7-2 to TRBJ2-3; 9 bases map to TRBD2. CDR1 is SGHTA and CDR2 is FQGNSA in the germline V gene. Trimming removed 1 base from V and 2 bases from J; junction bases left unmatched: 4. This CDR3 contains 16 residues. CDR3 nucleotides: TGTGCCAGCAGCTTAGTGGCGGGAGGGGACACAGATACGCAGTATTTT. Amino acid sequence: CASSLVAGGDTDTQYF.

This chain uses TRBV9 with TRBJ1-1, with unresolved D. V lost 4 bases and J 1 base, leaving 11 bases between the germline ends. The CDR3 has 14 residues. In germline, CDR1 is SGDLS, CDR2 YYNGEE. For the CDR3, the DNA is TGTGCCAGCAGCTCAAACACAGCGAACACTGAAGCTTTCTTT. Amino acids: CASSSNTANTEAFF.

This chain connects TRBV3-1 (or the pseudogene TRBV3-2) to TRBJ1-1, with D perhaps TRBD1 (5 bases). The CDR3 runs to 14 residues. Trimming took off 2 bases at V and 4 bases at J, with 11 bases between the two ends. CDR1 and CDR2 (germline): LGHDT, YNNKEL (reference sequence). The CDR3 nucleotides read TGTGCCAGCAGCCAACAGGGAGTGGGCACTGAAGCTTTCTTT. Translated: CASSQQGVGTEAFF.

The J gene is TRBJ2-5, the V gene TRBV19; 7 bases are shared with TRBD1. CDR1 and CDR2 from the germline V gene are LNHDA and SQIVND (reference sequence). CDR3 length: 17 residues. The V and J ends lost 4 bases and 0 bases, in that order; junction bases with no gene match: 11. The DNA of the CDR3 is TGTGCCAGTAGTAGACCTACAGGGGCTGGGTACCAAGAGACCCAGTACTTC. Its protein is CASSRPTGAGYQETQYF.

The chain recombines TRBV10-3 with TRBJ2-3, with D hard to call. The CDR3 is made up of 13 amino acids. V was clipped by 2 bases and J by 2 bases, with 5 bases between them. Germline CDR1 ENHRY, CDR2 SYGVKD. Here the CDR3 reads CAISEGSTDTQYF. In DNA form, the CDR3 reads TGTGCCATCAGTGAGGGCTCCACAGATACGCAGTATTTT.

The chain uses TRBV2 and TRBJ2-5; no firm D call. The CDR3 runs to 14 residues. V was pared by 7 bases and J by 5 bases, with 17 bases between. Germline V CDR1 and CDR2: SNHLY, FYNNEI. The CDR3 region is CASTEPPGFETQYF. The CDR3 nucleotides are TGTGCCAGCACCGAACCTCCAGGTTTCGAGACCCAGTACTTC.

The chain carries TRBV18 and TRBJ2-1, with TRBD2 identical over 10 bases. The V gene's germline CDR1 is KGHSH and CDR2 LQKENI. Trimming removed 6 bases from V and 4 bases from J; junction bases left unmatched: 6. The CDR3 length is 15 residues. The CDR3 DNA sequence: TGTGCCAGCTCTCTAGCGGGAGAGAGGTACAATGAGCAGTTCTTC. This sequence encodes CASSLAGERYNEQFF.

The V call is TRBV14, the J call TRBJ2-1; 11 bases map to TRBD2. The length of the CDR3 is 16 residues. Germline V lookup: CDR1 SGHDN, CDR2 FVKESK. The J segment lost 7 bases and the V segment lost 1 base, leaving 6 bases of the junction unmatched. In DNA, the CDR3 is TGTGCCAGCAGCCAAGTACTAGCGGGAGTGAGGAATGAGCAGTTCTTC. Translation gives CASSQVLAGVRNEQFF. Based on the CDR3 plus reference TRBV14 and TRBJ2-1, the full variable domain is EAGVTQFPSHSVIEKGQTVTLRCDPISGHDNLYWYRRVMGKEIKFLLHFVKESKQDESGMPNNRFLAERTGGTYSTLKVQPAELEDSGVYFCASSQVLAGVRNEQFFGPGTRLTVL.

On this clone itself: The junction departs from the called germline gene at one end, perhaps through a read error. The rearrangement links TRBV5-1 to TRBJ2-1, with D perhaps TRBD1 (6 bases). Germline loops: CDR1 SGHRS, CDR2 YFSETQ. CDR3 length: 12 residues. This CDR3 reads CASSMDSLELVF. The DNA for the CDR3 is TGCGCCAGCAGCATGGACAGCCTAGAGCTCGTCTTC.

The chain carries TRBV5-4 and TRBJ2-1; 12 bases line up with TRBD2. The CDR3 loop spans 16 amino acids. Trimming removed 2 bases from V and 9 bases from J; junction bases left unmatched: 9. Germline lookup yields CDR1 SGHNT and CDR2 YYREEE (reference sequence). The CDR3 reads CASSFSSGRALVEQFF. The CDR3 bases are TGTGCCAGCAGCTTTTCTAGCGGGAGGGCCCTCGTTGAGCAGTTCTTC.

V gene TRBV18 combines with J gene TRBJ2-7; 9 bases align to TRBD1. This CDR3 has 13 amino acids. Germline V gene sequence: CDR1 KGHSH, CDR2 LQKENI. After removal of 3 bases from V and 5 bases from J, the junction contained 2 bases not matched to a gene. The CDR3 coding sequence is TGTGCCAGCTCACCGGGGACAGGGAACGAGCAGTACTTC. It yields the protein CASSPGTGNEQYF.

This sequence joins TRBV6-5 and TRBJ2-7, with 8 bases fitting TRBD1. CDR3 length: 12 residues. Germline V gene sequence: CDR1 MNHEY, CDR2 SVGAGI. Trimming at V came to 6 bases and at J to 6 bases, leaving 4 bases not matched to a gene. CDR3 coding DNA: TGTGCCAGCAGACAGGGGGATTCCGAGCAGTACTTC. It specifies CASRQGDSEQYF.

The V call is TRBV5-1, the J call TRBJ2-5; the D gene is possibly TRBD2 (6 bases). In germline, CDR1 is SGHRS, CDR2 YFSETQ. The CDR3 loop spans 15 amino acids. Trimming left V 0 bases short and J 1 base short, with 10 bases between. The CDR3 bases are TGCGCCAGCAGCTTGGGCGGGACTCTCCAAGAGACCCAGTACTTC. Its protein product is CASSLGGTLQETQYF.